The 22 T cell receptor beta chains given below trace back to one sample, sequenced in a study of T cells in Graves' hyperthyroidism and ophthalmopathy. Authors of the study amplified TCR beta CDR3 regions from RNA transcripts. The HTBI primer set was used in a first-round RT-PCR of the TCR CDR3. TCRdb processed the multiplex PCR reads anew with MiXCR; each CDR3 protein has one entry. Here the sample spans 270,000 or so distinct CDR3 sequences, under 30% being singletons. Source material: blood. Every receptor here comes from a man in his forties or fifties with Graves' hyperthyroidism that later progressed to Graves' ophthalmopathy.

This clonotype has a count of ten or more. The chain carries TRBV13 and TRBJ2-5; D possibly corresponds to TRBD2 (5 bases). Looked up from germline, CDR1 is PRHDT and CDR2 is FYEKMQ (reference sequence). This CDR3 contains 15 residues. V dropped 2 bases and J dropped 5 bases, with 15 bases sitting between them. Here the CDR3 DNA reads TGTGCCAGCAGCTTAAGAGGCGGGCTCGGGGAGACCCAGTACTTC. As protein: CASSLRGGLGETQYF.

The chain joins TRBV20-1 to TRBJ2-5, with 7 nucleotides matching TRBD1. Germline CDR1 DFQATT, CDR2 SNEGSKA (reference sequence). The CDR3 totals 13 residues. Unmatched junction bases numbered 7, after V lost 6 bases and J lost 3 bases. This chain's CDR3 is CSAPGQTKETQYF. CDR3 in DNA: TGCAGTGCCCCGGGACAGACCAAAGAGACCCAGTACTTC.

The chain carries TRBV18 and TRBJ2-7; the D gene is possibly TRBD2 (5 bases). CDR1 is KGHSH, CDR2 LQKENI, per germline. V was cut by 3 bases and J by 5 bases, with 11 bases left in between. CDR3 length: 13 amino acids. The CDR3 DNA follows: TGTGCCAGCTCACCTTCATTTAGCGACGAGCAGTACTTC. Translation gives CASSPSFSDEQYF.

The chain has TRBV7-8 and TRBJ2-7; D not certain. The V and J ends lost 5 bases and 5 bases respectively, with 13 bases between them. This CDR3 region has 13 residues. In germline, CDR1 is SGHVS, CDR2 FQNEAQ. CDR3 loop: CASSPPRRDEQYF. The CDR3 nucleotides read TGTGCCAGCAGCCCCCCTAGGAGAGACGAGCAGTACTTC.

In the case of this clonotype: An end of the junction does not agree with germline; a read error may underlie this. This chain connects TRBV28 to TRBJ2-5, with unresolved D. Germline CDR1 reads MDHEN; CDR2 reads SYDVKM. CDR3 length: 13 amino acids. The CDR3 loop reads CASSLKHSPVPDF. In nucleotides, the CDR3 is TGTGCCAGCAGTTTAAAACACTCTCCCGTACCCGACTTC.

The rearrangement joins TRBV20-1 to TRBJ2-5, with 9 bases matching TRBD1. Germline V lookup: CDR1 DFQATT, CDR2 SNEGSKA (reference sequence). With 7 bases clipped from V and 2 bases from J, the junction kept 5 bases outside the gene matches. The CDR3 is 13 amino acids. CDR3 sequence (DNA): TGCAGTGGAGGACAGGGGCAACAAGAGACCCAGTACTTC. Translation: CSGGQGQQETQYF.

The chain uses TRBV27 and TRBJ1-6; 10 bases are a match to TRBD1. CDR3 length equals 15 residues. Germline V CDR1 and CDR2: MNHEY, SMNVEV (reference sequence). V trimming: 7 bases; J trimming: 10 bases; junction bases outside the gene matches: 10. CDR3 region: CASTAGQGYSSPLHF. The CDR3 DNA reads as TGTGCCAGCACCGCGGGACAGGGGTATAGCTCACCCCTCCACTTT.

The genes are TRBV6-1 and TRBJ2-7; 8 positions match TRBD1. V was pared by 5 bases and J by 6 bases, with 9 bases of the junction left unmatched. Germline CDR1 and CDR2: MNHNS and SASEGT. This CDR3 region has 14 residues. This chain's CDR3 is CASSPLGQGREQYF. For the CDR3, the DNA is TGTGCCAGCAGTCCCCTCGGACAGGGTCGCGAGCAGTACTTC.

This clonotype was counted many times. This chain uses TRBV4-1 with TRBJ2-7; 14 bases fit TRBD2. The J segment lost 6 bases and the V segment lost 5 bases, leaving 6 bases of the junction unmatched. The CDR3 is 15 amino acids. The germline V gene has CDR1 MGHRA and CDR2 YSYEKL. CDR3 bases: TGCGCCAGCAGCACCGGACTAGCGGGAGGTAGCGAGCAGTACTTC. Translating gives CASSTGLAGGSEQYF.

This clonotype was picked up many times. This chain joins TRBV2 and TRBJ1-3; a possible D gene is TRBD1 (5 bases). The CDR3 totals 13 residues. The germline CDR1 and CDR2 sequences are SNHLY and FYNNEI. The germline V and J ends were trimmed by 8 bases and 1 base, with 9 bases remaining between them. Here the CDR3 reads CASARESGNTIYF. CDR3 DNA sequence: TGTGCCAGCGCCAGGGAATCTGGAAACACCATATATTTT.

Ten or more counts support this clonotype. Sequence at one end of the junction differs from germline and may be a read error. The chain has TRBV19 and TRBJ2-7; 10 nucleotides agree with TRBD1. The CDR3 runs 13 residues. Germline lookup yields CDR1 LNHDA and CDR2 SQIVND (reference sequence). The CDR3 DNA is TGTGCCAGTAGTCTACCGGGACAGGGGCTACTCCAATTC. Protein product: CASSLPGQGLLQF.

The rearrangement joins TRBV6-1 to TRBJ2-7; perhaps D is TRBD1 or TRBD2 (5 bases each). Germline loops: CDR1 MNHNS, CDR2 SASEGT. The CDR3 is 15 residues long. V shed 7 bases and J shed 0 bases, with 16 bases lying between them. CDR3 protein: CASIHGTASSYEQYF. The CDR3 DNA follows: TGTGCCAGCATACATGGGACGGCGAGCTCCTACGAGCAGTACTTC.

This clonotype was seen repeatedly, ten times or more. The rearrangement uses TRBV29-1 and TRBJ2-7, with unresolved D. V lost 0 bases to trimming and J lost 0 bases, with 3 bases between them. Germline V lookup: CDR1 SQVTM, CDR2 ANQGSEA. The CDR3 runs to 12 residues. The CDR3 DNA reads TGCAGCGTTGAAGACGACTCCTACGAGCAGTACTTC. Its translation: CSVEDDSYEQYF.

The chain is built from TRBV6-5 and TRBJ1-2, with D possibly matching TRBD1 (5 bases). The CDR3 extends over 16 amino acids. Germline CDR1 reads MNHEY; CDR2 reads SVGAGI. The V end lost 4 bases, the J end lost 6 bases, and 21 bases lay between the germline ends. The CDR3 bases are TGTGCCAGCAGTTCTGGCAGGTGGGGGGGGAGGAATGGCTACACCTTC. It specifies CASSSGRWGGRNGYTF.

This clonotype was observed many times. The CDR3 DNA reads TGTGCCAGCAGCTTAGACAGGGCGGCTTCAGGAAACACCATATATTTT. Protein product: CASSLDRAASGNTIYF. The chain joins TRBV11-2 to TRBJ1-3; weak D call: TRBD1 (5 bases). Germline values: CDR1 SGHAT, CDR2 FQNNGV. The CDR3 is made up of 16 amino acids. Trimming removed 0 bases at V and 4 bases at J, with 13 bases between.

This clonotype was detected many times. The V call is TRBV28, the J call TRBJ2-2; maybe TRBD1 (6 bases). Germline V gene data show CDR1 as MDHEN and CDR2 as SYDVKM. This CDR3 has 17 amino acids. V lost 9 bases and J lost 5, with 25 bases in between. The CDR3 bases are TGTGCCAGTCGAGTCAGACTGGACAGACGGAAAACCGGGGAGCTGTTTTTT. It is translated as CASRVRLDRRKTGELFF.

This clonotype was counted at least ten times. The rearrangement links TRBV6-5 to TRBJ2-7; D not certain. Germline lookup yields CDR1 MNHEY and CDR2 SVGAGI. The CDR3 runs 12 residues. The ends were cut back, 6 bases at V and 4 bases at J, with 10 bases in the middle. This CDR3 reads CASRWVQYEQYF. CDR3 coding DNA: TGTGCCAGCAGATGGGTACAGTACGAGCAGTACTTC.

This clonotype was observed a handful of times. The chain has TRBV6-2 or TRBV6-3 and TRBJ2-7, with D uncertain. The germline V gene encodes CDR1 MNHEY and CDR2 SVGEGT. The CDR3 sequence is 11 residues long. The V end was cut by 8 bases, the J end by 4 bases, with 9 bases between. The CDR3 DNA follows: TGTGCCAGCTCTACCCTATACGAGCAGTACTTC. Protein sequence: CASSTLYEQYF.

Ten or more counts support this clonotype. V gene TRBV11-2 combines with J gene TRBJ2-7, with 10 bases matching TRBD1. V trimming: 5 bases; J trimming: 2 bases; junction bases outside the gene matches: 9. This CDR3 has 16 amino acids. CDR1 is SGHAT and CDR2 is FQNNGV in the germline V gene. CDR3 amino acids: CASSPLLDRGTYEQYF. In DNA form, the CDR3 reads TGTGCCAGCAGCCCCCTGTTGGACAGGGGGACCTACGAGCAGTACTTC. The full variable domain, rest sourced from reference TRBV11-2 and TRBJ2-7, is EAGVAQSPRYKIIEKRQSVAFWCNPISGHATLYWYQQILGQGPKLLIQFQNNGVVDDSQLPKDRFSAERLKGVDSTLKIQPAKLEDSAVYLCASSPLLDRGTYEQYFGPGTRLTVT.

On this clonotype itself: A much more abundant neighbour one base away suggests this may be a read error. The chain couples TRBV6-1 to TRBJ1-5, with D uncertain. Deletions cut 6 bases from V and 5 bases from J, with 14 bases between. Germline CDR1 MNHNS, CDR2 SASEGT. The length of the CDR3 is 14 residues. As DNA, the CDR3 is TGTGCCAGCAGCCCCCTTGCCAGCGATCAGCCCCAGCATTTT. It codes for CASSPLASDQPQHF.

This clonotype has at least ten counts. The J gene is TRBJ2-7, the V gene TRBV20-1, with a tentative D call TRBD1 (6 bases). The CDR3 length is 12 residues. CDR1 and CDR2 from the germline V gene are DFQATT and SNEGSKA (reference sequence). Trimming pared 5 bases from V and 6 bases from J, leaving 14 bases between. The CDR3 DNA is TGCAGTGCTGGCCAAGGGGGAAGCGAGCAGTACTTC. Protein sequence: CSAGQGGSEQYF.

This clonotype was picked up many times. The chain joins TRBV12-3 or TRBV12-4 to TRBJ2-5; TRBD1 matches 9 bases. The CDR3 has 16 amino acids. V dropped 4 bases and J dropped 5; count of bases not matched to a gene: 11. The CDR3 bases are TGTGCCAGCAGTTCACCGGGACAGGGAGGGTCCGAGACCCAGTACTTC. The encoded protein is CASSSPGQGGSETQYF.